This is a list of T cell receptor beta chains from one sample in a study of a mutant IDH1 vaccine in newly diagnosed glioma. Using immunoSEQ multiplex PCR, the repertoire was profiled, and TCRdb retains in-frame clones only, with some absent. The sample yields roughly 84,000 clones, over 75% seen once. Here the sequenced sample was PBMCs, taken from a glioma patient treated with radiotherapy, temozolomide or both. Receptors originate from a man aged 40-50 years with glioma. Some clones in this sample may be carry-over from other donors' samples. CDR3s include the opening cysteine and the closing phenylalanine or tryptophan. D genes are given only for firm matches. Some rows mark clone size as missing; the rest say once, few, many or name a class of expanded clone.

V gene: TRBV7-9; clone size: .; D gene: .; J gene: TRBJ1-1; CDR3 DNA: TGTGCCAGCAGCGGATCGGCAAGTCGTACTGAAGCTTTCTTT; CDR3 protein: CASSGSASRTEAFF
V gene: TRBV9; clone size: .; D gene: .; J gene: TRBJ2-1; CDR3 DNA: TGTGCCAGCAGCGTAGGATCGTGGTCGGTATACAATGAGCAGTTCTTC; CDR3 protein: CASSVGSWSVYNEQFF
V gene: TRBV4-1; clone size: .; D gene: .; J gene: TRBJ2-5; CDR3 DNA: TGCGCCAGCAGCCCCCCTGGGGGCGAGACCCAGTACTTC; CDR3 protein: CASSPPGGETQYF
V gene: TRBV7-2; clone size: .; D gene: .; J gene: TRBJ2-1; CDR3 DNA: TGTGCCAGCAGCATCGGGACAAACTACAATGAGCAGTTCTTC; CDR3 protein: CASSIGTNYNEQFF
V gene: TRBV5-6; clone size: .; D gene: .; J gene: TRBJ2-1; CDR3 DNA: TGTGCCAGCAGCTGGTGGACAGACTACAATGAGCAGTTCTTC; CDR3 protein: CASSWWTDYNEQFF
V gene: TRBV7-9; clone size: .; D gene: .; J gene: TRBJ1-5; CDR3 DNA: TGTGCCAGCAGTTTCGGGGGTGATCAGCCCCAGCATTTT; CDR3 protein: CASSFGGDQPQHF
V gene: TRBV6-1; clone size: .; D gene: TRBD1; J gene: TRBJ1-5; CDR3 DNA: TGTGCCAGCAGTGATTCCGGGACAGGGATTGGCCTCATGGGCAATCAGCCCCAGCATTTT; CDR3 protein: CASSDSGTGIGLMGNQPQHF
V gene: TRBV5-4; clone size: .; D gene: .; J gene: TRBJ1-6; CDR3 DNA: TGTGCCAGCAGCTCGGCCAAGCAGGGTCCCAATTCACCCCTCCACTTT; CDR3 protein: CASSSAKQGPNSPLHF
V gene: TRBV12-5; clone size: .; D gene: TRBD2; J gene: TRBJ2-5; CDR3 DNA: TGTGCTAGGGGGTGGTGCGGGGGGGCAGTGGAGACCCAGTACTTC; CDR3 protein: CARGWCGGAVETQYF
V gene: TRBV7-9; clone size: .; D gene: .; J gene: TRBJ2-7; CDR3 DNA: TGTGCCAGCAGCTTATGGGGTGCCTACGAGCAGTACTTC; CDR3 protein: CASSLWGAYEQYF
V gene: TRBV27; clone size: .; D gene: .; J gene: TRBJ2-7; CDR3 DNA: TGTGCCAGCAGTTTTATCGAGGCGCAGGGGAGGAACGAGCAGTACTTC; CDR3 protein: CASSFIEAQGRNEQYF
V gene: TRBV19; clone size: .; D gene: .; J gene: TRBJ1-4; CDR3 DNA: TGTGCCAGTAGTATAGATCGTTACCCCGGGGGAACTAATGAAAAACTGTTTTTT; CDR3 protein: CASSIDRYPGGTNEKLFF
V gene: TRBV6-1; clone size: once; D gene: TRBD2; J gene: TRBJ2-4; CDR3 DNA: TGTGCCAGCGGGAGGGGCCTAGCGGCCAAAAACATTCAGTACTTC; CDR3 protein: CASGRGLAAKNIQYF
V gene: TRBV28; clone size: .; D gene: .; J gene: TRBJ1-4; CDR3 DNA: TGTGCCAGCAGTCGGTCCTCTTTGGGGACTAATGAAAAACTGTTTTTT; CDR3 protein: CASSRSSLGTNEKLFF
V gene: TRBV19; clone size: .; D gene: .; J gene: TRBJ2-1; CDR3 DNA: TGTGCCAGTAGTATAGGCCGAAGGGAGCAGTTCTTC; CDR3 protein: CASSIGRREQFF
V gene: TRBV19; clone size: .; D gene: .; J gene: TRBJ1-5; CDR3 DNA: TGTGCCAGTAGTATAGGGGTCAGGCTGAACAATCAGCCCCAGCATTTT; CDR3 protein: CASSIGVRLNNQPQHF
V gene: TRBV9; clone size: .; D gene: .; J gene: TRBJ1-1; CDR3 DNA: TGTGCCAGCAGCGTAGGTTGGGTTTCTGGCACTGAAGCTTTCTTT; CDR3 protein: CASSVGWVSGTEAFF
V gene: TRBV30; clone size: few; D gene: .; J gene: TRBJ1-1; CDR3 DNA: TGTGCCTTTCAAACCTTGGGGGGGAACACTGAAGCTTTCTTT; CDR3 protein: CAFQTLGGNTEAFF
V gene: TRBV4-1; clone size: .; D gene: .; J gene: TRBJ2-5; CDR3 DNA: TGCGCCAGCAGCCAAGTACAGGTGTACCAAGAGACCCAGTACTTC; CDR3 protein: CASSQVQVYQETQYF
V gene: TRBV30; clone size: .; D gene: .; J gene: TRBJ1-4; CDR3 DNA: TGTGCCTGGAATGGGCGGGGGCGAACTAATGAAAAACTGTTTTTT; CDR3 protein: CAWNGRGRTNEKLFF
V gene: TRBV5-6; clone size: few; D gene: TRBD1; J gene: TRBJ1-1; CDR3 DNA: TGTGCCAGCAGCTTCTTTTGGGAACAGGGGACCACTGAAGCTTTCTTT; CDR3 protein: CASSFFWEQGTTEAFF
V gene: TRBV29-1; clone size: .; D gene: .; J gene: TRBJ1-3; CDR3 DNA: TGCAGCGTTGAACAGGGCTCTGGAAACACCATATATTTT; CDR3 protein: CSVEQGSGNTIYF
V gene: TRBV4-2; clone size: .; D gene: .; J gene: TRBJ1-2; CDR3 DNA: TGTGCCAGCAGCCAAGATCAGGGCCGCGTCTATGGCTACACCTTC; CDR3 protein: CASSQDQGRVYGYTF
V gene: TRBV2; clone size: .; D gene: .; J gene: TRBJ2-7; CDR3 DNA: TGTGCCAGCAGTGAACAGGGGAGCTCCTACGAGCAGTACTTC; CDR3 protein: CASSEQGSSYEQYF
V gene: TRBV30; clone size: .; D gene: TRBD1; J gene: TRBJ1-4; CDR3 DNA: TGTGCCTGGAGTGTCAGGGGGCGAGAGGAAAAACTGTTTTTT; CDR3 protein: CAWSVRGREEKLFF
V gene: TRBV5-1; clone size: few; D gene: .; J gene: TRBJ2-7; CDR3 DNA: TGCGCCAGCAGCTTTGGTGGCTACGAGCAGTACTTC; CDR3 protein: CASSFGGYEQYF
V gene: TRBV6-5; clone size: .; D gene: .; J gene: TRBJ1-2; CDR3 DNA: TGTGCCAGCAGCAAGGACAGTCGATTCTATGGCTACACCTTC; CDR3 protein: CASSKDSRFYGYTF
V gene: TRBV6-1; clone size: once; D gene: .; J gene: TRBJ2-7; CDR3 DNA: TGTGCCAGCCATAAGGGTGGGGGCTCCTACGAGCAGTACTTC; CDR3 protein: CASHKGGGSYEQYF
V gene: TRBV5-6; clone size: .; D gene: .; J gene: TRBJ1-5; CDR3 DNA: TGTGCCACCCGCTGGGGGCCTCAGCCCCAGCATTTT; CDR3 protein: CATRWGPQPQHF
V gene: TRBV5-4; clone size: once; D gene: TRBD2; J gene: TRBJ2-3; CDR3 DNA: TGTGCCAGCAGCTGGGGGCTAGCGGGGGGGCCGTATACGCAGTATTTT; CDR3 protein: CASSWGLAGGPYTQYF
V gene: TRBV5-6; clone size: .; D gene: .; J gene: TRBJ2-3; CDR3 DNA: TGTGCCAGCAGCTTGGACAGGGTAGATCGGGATACGCAGTATTTT; CDR3 protein: CASSLDRVDRDTQYF
V gene: TRBV30; clone size: .; D gene: TRBD1; J gene: TRBJ1-2; CDR3 DNA: TGTGCCCGGGACAGACGAACCTATGGCTACACCTTC; CDR3 protein: CARDRRTYGYTF
V gene: TRBV5-8; clone size: .; D gene: .; J gene: TRBJ2-6; CDR3 DNA: TGTGCCAGCAGCTGGGCTCTCAATTGGGGGGCCAACGTCCTGACTTTC; CDR3 protein: CASSWALNWGANVLTF
V gene: TRBV19; clone size: .; D gene: .; J gene: TRBJ2-6; CDR3 DNA: TGTGCCAGTAGTTTTCCGGGACTGGTGGTTTCCCCGTCTGGGGCCAACGTCCTGACTTTC; CDR3 protein: CASSFPGLVVSPSGANVLTF
V gene: TRBV27; clone size: .; D gene: .; J gene: TRBJ1-1; CDR3 DNA: TGTGCCAGCAGTTTACGGGGAGGGGACACTGAAGCTTTCTTT; CDR3 protein: CASSLRGGDTEAFF
V gene: TRBV19; clone size: .; D gene: .; J gene: TRBJ1-4; CDR3 DNA: TGTGCCAGTAGGGACAGTCTTGGGCATGAAAAACTGTTTTTT; CDR3 protein: CASRDSLGHEKLFF
V gene: TRBV6-5; clone size: few; D gene: .; J gene: TRBJ2-7; CDR3 DNA: TGTGCCAGCAGTTACTCGATCCTGGGGACGACCTACGAGCAGTACTTC; CDR3 protein: CASSYSILGTTYEQYF
V gene: TRBV6-6; clone size: .; D gene: .; J gene: TRBJ2-7; CDR3 DNA: TGTGCCACCCTGGACTATTCCGCCTCCTACGAGCAGTACTTC; CDR3 protein: CATLDYSASYEQYF
V gene: TRBV6-5; clone size: .; D gene: .; J gene: TRBJ2-7; CDR3 DNA: TGTGCCAGCAGTGCAAAGACTGGCTACGAGCAGTACTTC; CDR3 protein: CASSAKTGYEQYF
V gene: TRBV27; clone size: .; D gene: .; J gene: TRBJ1-1; CDR3 DNA: TGTGCCAGCAGTTTACTGGGACCGAACACTGAAGCTTTCTTT; CDR3 protein: CASSLLGPNTEAFF
V gene: TRBV6-6; clone size: .; D gene: .; J gene: TRBJ1-5; CDR3 DNA: TGTGCCAGCAGGGGGGGGAAGACGCAGCCCCAGCATTTT; CDR3 protein: CASRGGKTQPQHF